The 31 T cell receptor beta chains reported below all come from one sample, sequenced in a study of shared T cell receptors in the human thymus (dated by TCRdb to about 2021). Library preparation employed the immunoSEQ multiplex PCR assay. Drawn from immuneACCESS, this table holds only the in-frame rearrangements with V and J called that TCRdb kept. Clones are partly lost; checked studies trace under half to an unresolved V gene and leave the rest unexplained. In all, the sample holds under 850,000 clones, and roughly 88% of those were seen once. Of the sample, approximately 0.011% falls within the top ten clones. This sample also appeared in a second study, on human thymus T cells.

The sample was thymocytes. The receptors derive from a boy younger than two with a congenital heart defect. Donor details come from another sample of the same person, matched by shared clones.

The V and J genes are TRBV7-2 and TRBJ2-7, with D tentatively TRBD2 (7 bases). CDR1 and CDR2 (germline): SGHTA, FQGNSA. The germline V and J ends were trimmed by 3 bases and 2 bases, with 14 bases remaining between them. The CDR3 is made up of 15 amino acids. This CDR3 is CASSLGGHPPYEQYF. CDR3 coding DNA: TGTGCCAGCAGCTTGGGGGGGCACCCCCCCTACGAGCAGTACTTC.

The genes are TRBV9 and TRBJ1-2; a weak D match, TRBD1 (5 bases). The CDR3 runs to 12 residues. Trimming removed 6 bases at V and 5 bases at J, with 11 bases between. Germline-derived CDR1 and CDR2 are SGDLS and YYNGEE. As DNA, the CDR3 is TGTGCCAGCACCAACAGGCTTTATGGCTACACCTTC. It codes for CASTNRLYGYTF. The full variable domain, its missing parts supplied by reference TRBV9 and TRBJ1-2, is DSGVTQTPKHLITATGQRVTLRCSPRSGDLSVYWYQQSLDQGLQFLIQYYNGEERAKGNILERFSAQQFPDLHSELNLSSLELGDSALYFCASTNRLYGYTFGSGTRLTVV.

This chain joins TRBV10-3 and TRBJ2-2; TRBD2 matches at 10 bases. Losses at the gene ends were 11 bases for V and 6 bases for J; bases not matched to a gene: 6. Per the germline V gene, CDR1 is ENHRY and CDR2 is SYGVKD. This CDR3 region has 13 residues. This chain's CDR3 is CAAKTSGPGELFF. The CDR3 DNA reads TGTGCCGCCAAGACTAGCGGGCCCGGGGAGCTGTTTTTT.

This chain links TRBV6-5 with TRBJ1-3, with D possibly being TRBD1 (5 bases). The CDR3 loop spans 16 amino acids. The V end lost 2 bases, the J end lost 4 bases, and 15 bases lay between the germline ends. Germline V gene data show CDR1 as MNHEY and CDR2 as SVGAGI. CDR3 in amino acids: CASSYTFGGAGNTIYF. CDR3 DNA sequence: TGTGCCAGCAGTTACACGTTCGGGGGAGCGGGAAACACCATATATTTT.

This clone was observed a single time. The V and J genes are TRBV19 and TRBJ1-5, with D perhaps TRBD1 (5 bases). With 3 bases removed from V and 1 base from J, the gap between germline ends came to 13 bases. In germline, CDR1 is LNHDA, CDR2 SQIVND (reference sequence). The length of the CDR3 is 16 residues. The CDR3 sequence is CASSIDRPGSNQPQHF. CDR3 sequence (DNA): TGTGCCAGTAGTATTGATCGCCCAGGGAGCAATCAGCCCCAGCATTTT. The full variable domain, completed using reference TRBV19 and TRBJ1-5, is DGGITQSPKYLFRKEGQNVTLSCEQNLNHDAMYWYRQDPGQGLRLIYYSQIVNDFQKGDIAEGYSVSREKKESFPLTVTSAQKNPTAFYLCASSIDRPGSNQPQHFGDGTRLSIL.

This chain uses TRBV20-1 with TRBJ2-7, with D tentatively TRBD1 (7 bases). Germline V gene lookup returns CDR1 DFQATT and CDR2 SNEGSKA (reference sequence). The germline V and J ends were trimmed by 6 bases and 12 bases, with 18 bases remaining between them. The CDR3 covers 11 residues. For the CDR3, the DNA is TGCAGTGCCGCGGAGGCAGGGGGGCTGTACTTC. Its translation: CSAAEAGGLYF.

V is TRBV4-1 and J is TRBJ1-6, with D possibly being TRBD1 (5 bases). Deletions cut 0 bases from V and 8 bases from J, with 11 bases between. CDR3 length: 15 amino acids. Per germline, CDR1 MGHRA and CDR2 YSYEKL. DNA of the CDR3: TGCGCCAGCAGCCAAGAGGCGGGGGGGGATTCACCCCTCCACTTT. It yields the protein CASSQEAGGDSPLHF.

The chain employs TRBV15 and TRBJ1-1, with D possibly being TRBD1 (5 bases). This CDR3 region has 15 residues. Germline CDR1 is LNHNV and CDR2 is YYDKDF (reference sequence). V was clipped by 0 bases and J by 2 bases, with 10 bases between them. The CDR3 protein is CATSRDTRANTEAFF. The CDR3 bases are TGTGCCACCAGCAGAGATACCAGGGCCAACACTGAAGCTTTCTTT.

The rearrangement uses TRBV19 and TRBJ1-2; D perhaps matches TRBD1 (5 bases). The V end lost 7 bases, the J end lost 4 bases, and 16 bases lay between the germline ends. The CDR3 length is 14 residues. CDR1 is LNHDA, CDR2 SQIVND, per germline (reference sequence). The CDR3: CASTAGRGGYGYTF. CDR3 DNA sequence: TGTGCCAGTACTGCGGGACGGGGTGGCTATGGCTACACCTTC.

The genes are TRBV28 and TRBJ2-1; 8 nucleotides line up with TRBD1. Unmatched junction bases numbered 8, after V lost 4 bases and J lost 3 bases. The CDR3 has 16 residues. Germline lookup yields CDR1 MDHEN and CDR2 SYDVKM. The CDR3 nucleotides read TGTGCCAGCAGTTCGGACAGGGTGGGCTTCTACAATGAGCAGTTCTTC. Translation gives CASSSDRVGFYNEQFF. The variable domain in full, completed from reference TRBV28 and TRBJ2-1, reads DVKVTQSSRYLVKRTGEKVFLECVQDMDHENMFWYRQDPGLGLRLIYFSYDVKMKEKGDIPEGYSVSREKKERFSLILESASTNQTSMYLCASSSDRVGFYNEQFFGPGTRLTVL.

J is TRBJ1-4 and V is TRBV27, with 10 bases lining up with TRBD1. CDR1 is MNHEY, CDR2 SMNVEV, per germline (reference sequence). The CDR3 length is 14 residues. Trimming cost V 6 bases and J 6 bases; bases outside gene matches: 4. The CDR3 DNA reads TGTGCCAGCAGGGGGACAGGGGTCGATGAAAAACTGTTTTTT. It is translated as CASRGTGVDEKLFF.

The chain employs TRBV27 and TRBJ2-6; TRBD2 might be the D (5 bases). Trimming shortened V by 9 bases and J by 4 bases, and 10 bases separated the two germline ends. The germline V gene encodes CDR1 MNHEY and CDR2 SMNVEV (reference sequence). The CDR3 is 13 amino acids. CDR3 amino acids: CASSAGGANVLTF. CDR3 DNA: TGTGCCAGTAGCGCTGGGGGGGCCAACGTCCTGACTTTC. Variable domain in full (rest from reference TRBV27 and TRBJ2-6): EAQVTQNPRYLITVTGKKLTVTCSQNMNHEYMSWYRQDPGLGLRQIYYSMNVEVTDKGDVPEGYKVSRKEKRNFPLILESPSPNQTSLYFCASSAGGANVLTFGAGSRLTVL.

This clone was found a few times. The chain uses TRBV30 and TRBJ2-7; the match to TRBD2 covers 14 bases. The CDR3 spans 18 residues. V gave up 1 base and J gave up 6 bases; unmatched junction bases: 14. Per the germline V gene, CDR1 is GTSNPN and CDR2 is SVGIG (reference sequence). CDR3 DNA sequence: TGTGCCTGGAGTGGGATGACTAGCGGGAGGGCCTGGACGGGCGAGCAGTACTTC. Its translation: CAWSGMTSGRAWTGEQYF.

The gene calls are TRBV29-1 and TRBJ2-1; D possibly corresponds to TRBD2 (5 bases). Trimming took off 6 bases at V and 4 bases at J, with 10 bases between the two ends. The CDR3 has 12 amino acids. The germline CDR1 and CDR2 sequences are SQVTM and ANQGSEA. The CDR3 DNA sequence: TGCAGCGTCCCCGGGGTATACAATGAGCAGTTCTTC. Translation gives CSVPGVYNEQFF.

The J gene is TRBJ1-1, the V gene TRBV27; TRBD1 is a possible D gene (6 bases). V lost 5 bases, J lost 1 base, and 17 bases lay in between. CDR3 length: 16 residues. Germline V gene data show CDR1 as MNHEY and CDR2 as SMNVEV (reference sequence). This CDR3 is CASSPLPQQGNTEAFF. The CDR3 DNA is TGTGCCAGCAGTCCACTCCCCCAACAGGGGAACACTGAAGCTTTCTTT.

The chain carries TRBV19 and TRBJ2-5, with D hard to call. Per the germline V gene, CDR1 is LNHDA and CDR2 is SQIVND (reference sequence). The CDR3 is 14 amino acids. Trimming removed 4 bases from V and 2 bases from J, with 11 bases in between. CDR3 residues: CASSTRLDQETQYF. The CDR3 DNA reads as TGTGCCAGTAGTACCCGACTTGATCAAGAGACCCAGTACTTC.

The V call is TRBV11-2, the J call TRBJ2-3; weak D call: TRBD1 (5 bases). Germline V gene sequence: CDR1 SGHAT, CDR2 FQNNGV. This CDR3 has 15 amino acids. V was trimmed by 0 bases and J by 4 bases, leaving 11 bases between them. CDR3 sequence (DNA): TGTGCCAGCAGCTTAGATAGGGGTCAGTCAGATACGCAGTATTTT. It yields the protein CASSLDRGQSDTQYF.

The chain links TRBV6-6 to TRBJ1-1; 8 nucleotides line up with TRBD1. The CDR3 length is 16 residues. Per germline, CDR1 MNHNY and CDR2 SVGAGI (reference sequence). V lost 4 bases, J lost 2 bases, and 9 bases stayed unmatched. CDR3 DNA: TGTGCCAGCAGTTTCTTGGACAGGGAGCCCAACACTGAAGCTTTCTTT. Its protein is CASSFLDREPNTEAFF.

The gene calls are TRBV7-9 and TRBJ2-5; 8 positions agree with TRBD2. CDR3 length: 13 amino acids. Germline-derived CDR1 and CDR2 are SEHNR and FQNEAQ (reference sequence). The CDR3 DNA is TGTGCGGTCCTACGGGAGGGCCGGGAGACCCAGTACTTC. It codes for CAVLREGRETQYF.

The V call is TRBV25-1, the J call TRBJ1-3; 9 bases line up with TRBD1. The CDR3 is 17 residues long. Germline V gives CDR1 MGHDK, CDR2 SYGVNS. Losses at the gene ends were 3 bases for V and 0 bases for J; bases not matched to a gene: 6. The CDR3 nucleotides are TGTGCCAGCAGTGATGGACAGGGGACTTTCTCTGGAAACACCATATATTTT. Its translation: CASSDGQGTFSGNTIYF.

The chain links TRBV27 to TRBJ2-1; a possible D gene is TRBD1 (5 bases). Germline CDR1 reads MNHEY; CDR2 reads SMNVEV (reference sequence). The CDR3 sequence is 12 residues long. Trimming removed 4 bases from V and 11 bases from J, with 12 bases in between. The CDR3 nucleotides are TGTGCCAGCAGTTCCCCCGTGGGGCAGCAGTTCTTC. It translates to CASSSPVGQQFF.

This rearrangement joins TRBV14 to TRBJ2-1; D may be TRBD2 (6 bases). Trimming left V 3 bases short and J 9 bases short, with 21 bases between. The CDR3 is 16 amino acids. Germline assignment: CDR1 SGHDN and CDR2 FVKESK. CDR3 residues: CASSQGFSGGAAEQFF. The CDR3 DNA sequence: TGTGCCAGCAGCCAGGGGTTTAGCGGAGGGGCTGCTGAGCAGTTCTTC.

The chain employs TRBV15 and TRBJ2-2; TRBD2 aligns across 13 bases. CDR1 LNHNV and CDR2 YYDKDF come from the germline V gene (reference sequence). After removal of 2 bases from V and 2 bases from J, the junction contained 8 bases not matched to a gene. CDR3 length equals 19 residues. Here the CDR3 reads CATSRRPGLAGKNTGELFF. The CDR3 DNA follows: TGTGCCACCAGCAGACGGCCGGGACTAGCGGGAAAAAACACCGGGGAGCTGTTTTTT.

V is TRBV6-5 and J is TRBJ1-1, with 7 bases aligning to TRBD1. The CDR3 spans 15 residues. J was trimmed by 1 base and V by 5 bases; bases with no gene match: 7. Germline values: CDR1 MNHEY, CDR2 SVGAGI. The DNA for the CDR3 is TGTGCCAGCAGTGGGACAGATCTTGAGAACACTGAAGCTTTCTTT. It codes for CASSGTDLENTEAFF.

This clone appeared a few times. CDR3 in amino acids: CASSRFVGGEKLFF. CDR3 nucleotide sequence: TGTGCCAGCAGCCGCTTCGTGGGAGGAGAAAAACTGTTTTTT. The chain is built from TRBV14 and TRBJ1-4; D not certain. V was shortened by 4 bases and J by 8 bases, with 14 bases between the two germline ends. Germline V gene sequence: CDR1 SGHDN, CDR2 FVKESK. This CDR3 has 14 residues.

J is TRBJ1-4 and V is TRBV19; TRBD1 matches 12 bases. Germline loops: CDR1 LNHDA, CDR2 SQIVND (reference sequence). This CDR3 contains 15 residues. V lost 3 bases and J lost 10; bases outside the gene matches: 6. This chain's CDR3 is CASSIRGTGGGKLFF. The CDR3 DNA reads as TGTGCCAGTAGTATTAGGGGGACAGGGGGCGGAAAACTGTTTTTT.

The CDR3 DNA sequence: TGCGCCAGCAGTCAATGGGCCCGGGACAGGCGAAGCTACGAGCAGTACTTC. Amino acids: CASSQWARDRRSYEQYF. The rearrangement joins TRBV23-1 to TRBJ2-7; 8 nucleotides line up with TRBD1. TRBV23-1 is recorded as an ORF, its role being uncertain. The length of the CDR3 is 17 residues. The V and J ends lost 1 base and 3 bases, in that order; junction bases with no gene match: 11.

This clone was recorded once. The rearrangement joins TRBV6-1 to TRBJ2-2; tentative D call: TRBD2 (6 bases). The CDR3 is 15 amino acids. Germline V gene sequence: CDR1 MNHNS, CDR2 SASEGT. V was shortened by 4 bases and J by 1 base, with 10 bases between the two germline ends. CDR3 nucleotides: TGTGCCAGCAGTGTTGGGAGGCAGAACACCGGGGAGCTGTTTTTT. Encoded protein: CASSVGRQNTGELFF.

This CDR3 reads CASSDSWRLAHGYNEQFF. The CDR3 bases are TGTGCCAGCAGTGACAGCTGGCGGCTAGCGCATGGCTACAATGAGCAGTTCTTC. The chain employs TRBV2 and TRBJ2-1; a weak D match, TRBD2 (6 bases). V dropped 3 bases and J dropped 3 bases, with 21 bases sitting between them. The germline gives CDR1 SNHLY, CDR2 FYNNEI. The CDR3 has 18 residues. Full variable domain (outside the CDR3, taken from reference TRBV2 and TRBJ2-1): EPEVTQTPSHQVTQMGQEVILRCVPISNHLYFYWYRQILGQKVEFLVSFYNNEISEKSEIFDDQFSVERPDGSNFTLKIRSTKLEDSAMYFCASSDSWRLAHGYNEQFFGPGTRLTVL.

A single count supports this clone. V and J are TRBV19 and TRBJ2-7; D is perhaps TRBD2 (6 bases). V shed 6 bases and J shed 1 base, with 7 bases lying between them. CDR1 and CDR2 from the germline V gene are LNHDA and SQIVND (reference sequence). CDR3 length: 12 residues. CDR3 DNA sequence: TGTGCCAGTAGGGGGGGTTCCTACGAGCAGTACTTC. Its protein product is CASRGGSYEQYF.

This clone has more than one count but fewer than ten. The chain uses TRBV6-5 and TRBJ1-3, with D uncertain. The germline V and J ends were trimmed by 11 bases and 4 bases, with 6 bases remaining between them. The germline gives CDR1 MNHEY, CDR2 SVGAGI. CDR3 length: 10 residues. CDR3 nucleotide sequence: TGTGCCGTCGCGGGAAACACCATATATTTT. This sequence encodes CAVAGNTIYF.